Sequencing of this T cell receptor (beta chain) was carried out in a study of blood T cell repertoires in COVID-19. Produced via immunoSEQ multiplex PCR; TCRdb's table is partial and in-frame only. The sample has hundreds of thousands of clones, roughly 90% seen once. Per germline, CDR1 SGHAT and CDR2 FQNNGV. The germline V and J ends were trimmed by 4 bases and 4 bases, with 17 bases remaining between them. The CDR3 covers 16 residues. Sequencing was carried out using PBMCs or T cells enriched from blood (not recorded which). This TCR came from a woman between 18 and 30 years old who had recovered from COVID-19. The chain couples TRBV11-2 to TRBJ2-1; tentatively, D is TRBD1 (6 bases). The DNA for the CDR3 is TGTGCCAGCAGCTCCCTCCCAAGACAGGTTTACAATGAGCAGTTCTTC. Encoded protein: CASSSLPRQVYNEQFF.